The next 19 T cell receptor beta chains were all read from a single sample in a study of T cell repertoires in aging, cancer and after chemotherapy. TCR beta rearrangements were amplified from peripheral blood genomic DNA. Rearranged V-D-J TRB sequences were amplified with a mixed TRB-A/B primer pool. TCRdb re-analysed the multiplex PCR reads in MiXCR, keeping a single row per CDR3 protein. Of several thousand distinct CDR3 sequences listed, approximately 40% were seen once; the top ten hold over 5.5%. The sample consisted of blood. The source is a human donor with a solid tumor.

This chain uses TRBV10-1 with TRBJ1-2; TRBD1 matches at 8 bases. V lost 6 bases, J lost 4 bases, and 7 bases stayed unmatched. There are 14 residues in the CDR3. The germline CDR1 and CDR2 sequences are WNHNN and SYGVQD (reference sequence). CDR3 nucleotides: TGCGCCAGCAGGGCCCAAACAGGGGGCTATGGCTACACCTTC. Its protein product is CASRAQTGGYGYTF.

This clonotype was observed a handful of times. V is TRBV6-1 and J is TRBJ2-7, with 8 bases aligning to TRBD2. Germline CDR1 is MNHNS and CDR2 is SASEGT. V shed 7 bases, J shed 1 base, and the junction held 6 bases outside the gene matches. The CDR3 has 14 residues. Written as DNA, the CDR3 is TGTGCCAGCATCATCCGGGGGGGGTCCTACGAGCAGTACTTC. Translated, it gives CASIIRGGSYEQYF.

The genes are TRBV6-5 and TRBJ2-6; maybe TRBD1 (6 bases). V was pared by 8 bases and J by 8 bases, with 19 bases between. The V gene's germline CDR1 is MNHEY and CDR2 SVGAGI. This CDR3 is built from 15 residues. The CDR3 DNA reads TGTGCCAGCCGTTCGGGTGGGGGCGAGACCAACGTCCTGACTTTC. Translated: CASRSGGGETNVLTF.

This sequence joins TRBV14 and TRBJ2-5; TRBD2 matches 7 bases. Germline V CDR1 and CDR2: SGHDN, FVKESK. V was pared by 2 bases and J by 2 bases, with 5 bases of the junction left unmatched. CDR3 length: 15 residues. The CDR3 region is CASSQQGAGQETQYF. Written as DNA, the CDR3 is TGTGCCAGCAGCCAACAAGGAGCGGGGCAAGAGACCCAGTACTTC.

The rearrangement links TRBV30 to TRBJ1-2, with a weak D call TRBD1 (5 bases). CDR3 length equals 13 residues. CDR1 is GTSNPN, CDR2 SVGIG, per germline (reference sequence). V was cut by 4 bases and J by 2 bases, with 11 bases left in between. In DNA form, the CDR3 reads TGTGCCTGGAATCGGGGGGGGAACTATGGCTACACCTTC. It codes for CAWNRGGNYGYTF.

This CDR3 reads CASSWAGSSYNEQFF. The CDR3 coding sequence is TGTGCCAGTAGTTGGGCCGGAAGCTCCTACAATGAGCAGTTCTTC. The V and J genes are TRBV19 and TRBJ2-1; D not resolved. Germline V lookup: CDR1 LNHDA, CDR2 SQIVND (reference sequence). V lost 5 bases, J lost 0 bases, and 11 bases lay in between. The CDR3 loop spans 15 amino acids.

This clonotype is deemed medium-sized. The chain uses TRBV6-5 and TRBJ1-2; 9 positions agree with TRBD1. Germline V gene data show CDR1 as MNHEY and CDR2 as SVGAGI. The CDR3 loop spans 13 amino acids. V trimming: 4 bases; J trimming: 7 bases; junction bases outside the gene matches: 4. CDR3 in DNA: TGTGCCAGCAGTTCACAGGGGGCTTTTGGCTACACCTTC. Its protein is CASSSQGAFGYTF.

V usage is TRBV20-1 and J usage is TRBJ1-1; D remains unclear. Germline V gene lookup returns CDR1 DFQATT and CDR2 SNEGSKA (reference sequence). The CDR3 is 15 amino acids. The ends were cut back, 0 bases at V and 0 bases at J, with 11 bases in the middle. The CDR3 is CSARDWRSLNTEAFF. CDR3 sequence (DNA): TGCAGTGCTAGAGATTGGAGGAGCCTGAACACTGAAGCTTTCTTT.

This clonotype has more than one count but fewer than ten. The chain joins TRBV12-3 or TRBV12-4 to TRBJ2-3, with TRBD1 matching 9 bases. The CDR3 consists of 14 residues. J gave up 4 bases and V 5 bases, and 4 bases lay outside the gene matches. The chain's CDR3 is CASSPRTGADTQYF. The CDR3 region has the DNA TGTGCCAGCAGTCCTCGGACAGGGGCAGATACGCAGTATTTT.

The chain joins TRBV19 to TRBJ1-4; D call uncertain. Trimming cost V 3 bases and J 2 bases, with 10 bases left between them. This CDR3 is 15 amino acids long. In germline, CDR1 is LNHDA, CDR2 SQIVND (reference sequence). The CDR3 region is CASSMKGRTNEKLFF. In DNA, the CDR3 is TGTGCCAGTAGTATGAAAGGGCGGACTAATGAAAAACTGTTTTTT.

This clonotype was found a few times. The rearrangement links TRBV10-1 to TRBJ2-1; no firm D call. Trimming shortened V by 8 bases and J by 0 bases, and 17 bases separated the two germline ends. This CDR3 spans 16 amino acids. The germline V gene encodes CDR1 WNHNN and CDR2 SYGVQD (reference sequence). CDR3 protein: CASAAGPGASYNEQFF. CDR3 DNA sequence: TGCGCCAGCGCTGCTGGCCCAGGAGCCTCCTACAATGAGCAGTTCTTC.

In regard to this clonotype: This may come from a read error, since a much larger clone is one base off. The V gene is TRBV29-1, the J gene TRBJ2-7; 8 bases agree with TRBD2. V trimming: 4 bases; J trimming: 4 bases; junction bases outside the gene matches: 9. Germline loops: CDR1 SQVTM, CDR2 ANQGSEA. This CDR3 spans 14 amino acids. The chain's CDR3 is CSVVAGAGVYEQYF. CDR3 bases: TGCAGCGTTGTGGCGGGAGCGGGAGTTTACGAGCAGTACTTC.

The chain joins TRBV12-3 or TRBV12-4 to TRBJ2-1; D tentatively fits TRBD1 or TRBD2 (5 bases each). The CDR3 is 14 residues long. V was shortened by 7 bases and J by 8 bases, with 18 bases between the two germline ends. The CDR3 region has the DNA TGTGCCAGCACCTGGGGAGCCGGGGACGATGAGCAGTTCTTC. Its translation is CASTWGAGDDEQFF.

This clonotype was found a few times. The V call is TRBV7-9, the J call TRBJ1-3, with D unclear. This CDR3 comprises 14 residues. Germline assignment: CDR1 SEHNR and CDR2 FQNEAQ (reference sequence). V lost 1 base and J lost 4, with 8 bases in between. The CDR3 region is CASSLVRSGNTIYF. The CDR3 DNA is TGTGCCAGCAGCTTAGTCAGGTCCGGAAACACCATATATTTT.

The chain links TRBV10-3 to TRBJ1-1; TRBD1 matches at 7 bases. This CDR3 region has 14 residues. Germline CDR1 and CDR2: ENHRY and SYGVKD. Trimming cost V 0 bases and J 7 bases; bases outside gene matches: 5. DNA for the CDR3: TGTGCCATCAGTGAGTCGGGACAGCCACATGAAGCTTTCTTT. Translation gives CAISESGQPHEAFF.

This clonotype has a single count. The chain links TRBV19 to TRBJ2-7; 11 nucleotides agree with TRBD2. CDR1 is LNHDA, CDR2 SQIVND, per germline (reference sequence). V lost 6 bases to trimming and J lost 5 bases; unmatched junction nucleotides: 12. The CDR3 runs 16 residues. In DNA form, the CDR3 reads TGTGCCAGTAGCATGTTGGGGGCTAGCGGGAGGCACGAGCAGTACTTC. This gives the protein CASSMLGASGRHEQYF.

The chain combines TRBV6-5 with TRBJ1-3, with D possibly TRBD1 on 5 matching bases. The germline V gene encodes CDR1 MNHEY and CDR2 SVGAGI. The V end lost 2 bases, the J end lost 0 bases, and 11 bases lay between the germline ends. This CDR3 has 16 residues. The CDR3 spells CASSYNRGSSGNTIYF. CDR3 nucleotide sequence: TGTGCCAGCAGTTACAATCGGGGGAGCTCTGGAAACACCATATATTTT.

The chain has TRBV27 and TRBJ2-1; D unclear. The CDR3 is 11 amino acids. The V gene's germline CDR1 is MNHEY and CDR2 SMNVEV (reference sequence). The germline V and J ends were trimmed by 7 bases and 8 bases, with 9 bases remaining between them. CDR3 loop: CASMVGHEQFF. The CDR3 nucleotides read TGTGCCAGCATGGTAGGGCATGAGCAGTTCTTC.

Sample share makes this clonotype large (0.1 to 1%). J is TRBJ2-1 and V is TRBV29-1; the D gene could be TRBD1 or TRBD2 (5 bases each). Deletions cut 4 bases from V and 8 bases from J, with 21 bases between. Germline assignment: CDR1 SQVTM and CDR2 ANQGSEA. The CDR3 contains 15 residues. This chain's CDR3 is CSVGSMGVRAHEQFF. The CDR3, as DNA: TGCAGCGTTGGGTCGATGGGGGTTAGGGCTCATGAGCAGTTCTTC.